The text below deals with one T cell receptor beta chain. After extraction with the RNeasy kit, roughly 0.5 to 1 ug of the RNA was reverse transcribed using random hexamers. Amplification of TCR beta CDR3 across 54 Vbeta and 13 Jbeta was performed with immunoSEQ multiplex PCR. TCRdb called the immunoSEQ multiplex PCR reads again in MiXCR, with one record for every CDR3 protein. The sample has 150,000 to 200,000 distinct CDR3 sequences; about 90% are singletons. This sample is drawn from a study of CD8 T cells in Susac syndrome. The study sequenced TCR beta in blood CD8+ and CD4+ T cells. Purification of the CD8+ and CD4+ T cells relied on negative isolation, and TEMRA cells underwent FACS enrichment. This TCR came from a human donor in good health. Sequenced material: CD4+ T cells from PBMCs.

This CDR3 is CASRRQGNTIYF. DNA of the CDR3: TGTGCCAGCAGAAGACAGGGAAACACCATATATTTT. The chain recombines TRBV28 with TRBJ1-3, with D tentatively TRBD1 (5 bases). Germline CDR1 and CDR2: MDHEN and SYDVKM. V lost 6 bases to trimming and J lost 4 bases, with 7 bases between them. This CDR3 comprises 12 residues.